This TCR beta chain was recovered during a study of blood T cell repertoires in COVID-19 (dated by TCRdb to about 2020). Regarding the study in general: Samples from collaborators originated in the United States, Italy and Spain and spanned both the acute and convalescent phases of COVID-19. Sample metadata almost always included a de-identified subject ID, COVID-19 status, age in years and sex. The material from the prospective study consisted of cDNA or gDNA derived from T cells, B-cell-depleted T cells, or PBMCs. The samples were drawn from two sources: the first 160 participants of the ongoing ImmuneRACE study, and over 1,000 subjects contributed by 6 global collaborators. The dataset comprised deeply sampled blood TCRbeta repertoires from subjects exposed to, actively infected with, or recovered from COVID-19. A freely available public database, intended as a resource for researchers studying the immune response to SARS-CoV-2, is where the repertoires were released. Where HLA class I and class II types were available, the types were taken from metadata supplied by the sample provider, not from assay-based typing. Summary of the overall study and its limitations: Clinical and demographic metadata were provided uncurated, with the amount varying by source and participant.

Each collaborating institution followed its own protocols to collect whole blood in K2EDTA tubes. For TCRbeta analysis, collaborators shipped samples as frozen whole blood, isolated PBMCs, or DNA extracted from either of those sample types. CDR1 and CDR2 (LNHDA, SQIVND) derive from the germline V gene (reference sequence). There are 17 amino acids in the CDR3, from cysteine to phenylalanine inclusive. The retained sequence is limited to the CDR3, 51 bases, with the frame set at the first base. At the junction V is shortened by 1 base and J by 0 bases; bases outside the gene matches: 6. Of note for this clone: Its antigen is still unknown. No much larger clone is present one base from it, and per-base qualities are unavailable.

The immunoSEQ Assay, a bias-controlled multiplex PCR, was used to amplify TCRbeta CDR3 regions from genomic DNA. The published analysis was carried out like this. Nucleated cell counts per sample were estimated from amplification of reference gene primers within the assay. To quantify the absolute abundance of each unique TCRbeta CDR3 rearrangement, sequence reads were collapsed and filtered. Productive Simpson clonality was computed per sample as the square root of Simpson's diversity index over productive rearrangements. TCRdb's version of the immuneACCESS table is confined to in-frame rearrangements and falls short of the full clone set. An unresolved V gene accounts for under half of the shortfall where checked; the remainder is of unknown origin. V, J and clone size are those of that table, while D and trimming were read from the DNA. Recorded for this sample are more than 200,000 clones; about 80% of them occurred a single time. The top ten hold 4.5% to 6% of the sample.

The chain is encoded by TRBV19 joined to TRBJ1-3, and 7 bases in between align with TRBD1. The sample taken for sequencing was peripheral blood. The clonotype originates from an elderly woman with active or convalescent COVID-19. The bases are TGTGCCAGTAGTATAGCGGGACAGACAAGCTCTGGAAACACCATATATTTT. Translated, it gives CASSIAGQTSSGNTIYF.